What follows are 30 T cell receptor beta chains derived from one specimen sequenced in a study of T cells in Graves' hyperthyroidism and ophthalmopathy. TCR beta CDR3 regions were amplified from RNA transcripts. The primer set for the first-round RT-PCR of the TCR CDR3 was HTBI. MiXCR, run by TCRdb on the multiplex PCR reads, gives a single entry per CDR3 protein. The table lists 310,000 or so distinct CDR3 sequences, 17% of them singletons. Sequencing was carried out using blood. These receptors were taken from a woman in her sixties with Graves' ophthalmopathy.

This clonotype showed up many times. The chain uses TRBV2 and TRBJ2-7; D is undetermined. V was cut by 4 bases and J by 3 bases, with 10 bases left in between. The germline CDR1 and CDR2 sequences are SNHLY and FYNNEI. This CDR3 region has 13 residues. CDR3: CASSVESDYEQYF. CDR3 bases: TGTGCCAGCAGTGTAGAAAGCGACTACGAGCAGTACTTC.

This clonotype was seen ten or more times. The chain employs TRBV12-3 or TRBV12-4 and TRBJ1-5; D remains ambiguous. This CDR3 is 16 amino acids long. V was clipped by 1 base and J by 3 bases, with 13 bases between them. The CDR3 loop reads CASSLGGPDSNQPQHF. The CDR3 DNA reads as TGTGCCAGCAGTTTAGGAGGACCAGATTCCAATCAGCCCCAGCATTTT.

This clonotype was recorded at least ten times. This chain joins TRBV12-3 or TRBV12-4 and TRBJ2-6; 10 nucleotides align to TRBD2. Unmatched junction bases numbered 3, after V lost 7 bases and J lost 3 bases. This CDR3 region has 15 residues. The CDR3 sequence: CASKPSGGGANVLTF. For the CDR3, the DNA is TGTGCCAGCAAGCCTAGCGGGGGTGGGGCCAACGTCCTGACTTTC.

This clonotype came up many times. This rearrangement joins TRBV6-1 to TRBJ1-1; possibly TRBD1 for D (6 bases). This CDR3 region has 14 residues. The V end was cut by 6 bases, the J end by 1 base, with 12 bases between. Germline assignment: CDR1 MNHNS and CDR2 SASEGT. The CDR3 DNA follows: TGTGCCAGCAGCAGGGGCCCCAGGAACACTGAAGCTTTCTTT. It specifies CASSRGPRNTEAFF.

This clonotype was seen at least ten times. This chain joins TRBV5-1 and TRBJ2-1; 9 positions match TRBD1. This CDR3 comprises 16 residues. Germline CDR1 SGHRS, CDR2 YFSETQ. With V trimmed by 0 bases and J by 6 bases, 7 bases remained unmatched. CDR3 in DNA: TGCGCCAGCAGCTTGGCGGTCCGGGACAGGGCCAATGAGCAGTTCTTC. Translation gives CASSLAVRDRANEQFF.

As for this clonotype: One end of the junction is discordant with germline, which a read error may explain. The gene calls are TRBV2 and TRBJ2-7; TRBD1 aligns across 7 bases. The germline V gene has CDR1 SNHLY and CDR2 FYNNEI. This CDR3 is 14 amino acids long. The CDR3 sequence is CASSLRDSAYEQYF. CDR3 in DNA: TGCGCCAGCAGCCTAAGGGACAGCGCCTACGAGCAGTACTTC.

Only a few counts were recorded for this clonotype. The genes are TRBV9 and TRBJ1-6; D remains ambiguous. From germline, CDR1 is SGDLS and CDR2 YYNGEE. The V gene lost 0 bases and the J gene lost 4 bases, with 8 bases spanning the gap. CDR3 length equals 15 residues. The CDR3 coding sequence is TGTGCCAGCAGCGTAGGAGCAGAGTATAATTCACCCCTCCACTTT. It encodes CASSVGAEYNSPLHF.

The sample holds many counts of this clonotype. This sequence joins TRBV20-1 and TRBJ2-3; D remains unclear. Trimming removed 3 bases at V and 6 bases at J, with 10 bases between. From germline, CDR1 is DFQATT and CDR2 SNEGSKA (reference sequence). The length of the CDR3 is 12 residues. CDR3 DNA: TGCAGTGCTAGCACGCTGGGGGATACGCAGTATTTT. Its protein is CSASTLGDTQYF.

This clonotype was detected a few times. The chain carries TRBV10-3 and TRBJ2-2; D not resolved. The germline gives CDR1 ENHRY, CDR2 SYGVKD. The CDR3 sequence is 13 residues long. Trimming pared 8 bases from V and 3 bases from J, leaving 10 bases between. CDR3 residues: CAILDQDTGELFF. DNA for the CDR3: TGTGCCATCCTGGACCAAGACACCGGGGAGCTGTTTTTT.

This chain links TRBV27 with TRBJ1-6; TRBD1 matches at 7 bases. V was pared by 6 bases and J by 8 bases, with 4 bases of the junction left unmatched. Germline V gene lookup returns CDR1 MNHEY and CDR2 SMNVEV (reference sequence). The CDR3 length is 13 residues. Here the CDR3 DNA reads TGTGCCAGCAGCGACAGGGCCTATTCACCCCTCCACTTT. Its protein product is CASSDRAYSPLHF.

This clonotype was observed a handful of times. This sequence joins TRBV10-3 and TRBJ1-5; 9 bases align to TRBD1. Germline CDR1 is ENHRY and CDR2 is SYGVKD. This CDR3 spans 13 amino acids. V was pared by 5 bases and J by 7 bases, with 3 bases of the junction left unmatched. DNA of the CDR3: TGTGCCATCAGTCCGGGACAGGGCCAGCCCCAGCATTTT. Translated, it gives CAISPGQGQPQHF.

Notes on this clonotype: A clone one base away is much larger, so this may be a read error. The chain employs TRBV6-1 and TRBJ1-5, with 9 bases fitting TRBD1. The length of the CDR3 is 15 residues. From germline, CDR1 is MNHNS and CDR2 SASEGT. The V segment lost 6 bases and the J segment 3 bases; nucleotides outside the gene matches: 6. The CDR3 sequence: CASRTGGADNQPQHF. The CDR3 nucleotides are TGTGCCAGCAGAACAGGGGGCGCGGACAATCAGCCCCAGCATTTT.

This clonotype was detected only a few times. This sequence joins TRBV14 and TRBJ2-2; 8 nucleotides line up with TRBD1. The CDR3 contains 16 residues. Losses at the gene ends were 5 bases for V and 1 base for J; bases not matched to a gene: 6. Per the germline V gene, CDR1 is SGHDN and CDR2 is FVKESK. CDR3 region: CASSYYGTGNTGELFF. The DNA for the CDR3 is TGTGCCAGCAGCTACTACGGGACAGGGAACACCGGGGAGCTGTTTTTT.

A few counts support this clonotype. The chain joins TRBV18 to TRBJ2-2; D gene ambiguous. Germline CDR1 is KGHSH and CDR2 is LQKENI. The CDR3 extends over 17 amino acids. The V and J ends lost 6 bases and 0 bases respectively, with 17 bases between them. In nucleotides, the CDR3 is TGTGCCAGCTCGGCCGTAAGAATCCATGCGAACACCGGGGAGCTGTTTTTT. Translated, it gives CASSAVRIHANTGELFF. Full variable domain (outside the CDR3, taken from reference TRBV18 and TRBJ2-2): NAGVMQNPRHLVRRRGQEARLRCSPMKGHSHVYWYRQLPEEGLKFMVYLQKENIIDESGMPKERFSAEFPKEGPSILRIQQVVRGDSAAYFCASSAVRIHANTGELFFGEGSRLTVL.

The rearrangement links TRBV19 to TRBJ1-5; D possibly corresponds to TRBD1 (6 bases). Trimming pared 7 bases from V and 5 bases from J, leaving 12 bases between. Germline V gene lookup returns CDR1 LNHDA and CDR2 SQIVND (reference sequence). CDR3 length: 13 amino acids. This chain's CDR3 is CASKDRTYQPQHF. The CDR3 bases are TGTGCCAGTAAAGACAGGACATATCAGCCCCAGCATTTT.

This clonotype was seen at least ten times. This rearrangement joins TRBV28 to TRBJ1-2; possibly TRBD1 for D (5 bases). V was pared by 7 bases and J by 8 bases, with 17 bases between. CDR1 and CDR2 from the germline V gene are MDHEN and SYDVKM. The CDR3 runs to 13 residues. CDR3: CASNAQGPGGYTF. CDR3 bases: TGTGCCAGCAACGCTCAGGGTCCGGGGGGCTACACCTTC.

The sample holds one count of this clonotype. This could be a read error, since a much larger clone is one nucleotide away. CDR3 region: CASQLGLEGTGELFF. The DNA of the CDR3 is TGTGCCAGCCAGTTGGGACTAGAGGGAACCGGGGAGCTGTTTTTT. The chain carries TRBV12-3 or TRBV12-4 and TRBJ2-2; 8 nucleotides align to TRBD2. The CDR3 runs 15 residues. The V and J ends lost 8 bases and 5 bases, in that order; junction bases with no gene match: 10.

This clonotype has a handful of counts. This chain joins TRBV27 and TRBJ1-3, with 11 positions matching TRBD1. The junction had 10 bases not matched to a gene; V was cut back by 5 bases and J by 7 bases. Germline lookup yields CDR1 MNHEY and CDR2 SMNVEV (reference sequence). The CDR3 has 16 amino acids. The CDR3 is CASSKRAGTGGNTIYF. The CDR3, as DNA: TGTGCCAGCAGTAAACGGGCTGGGACAGGGGGGAACACCATATATTTT.

This clonotype was seen only a few times. The rearrangement uses TRBV5-1 and TRBJ1-2; D remains ambiguous. Trimming removed 3 bases at V and 5 bases at J, with 17 bases between. CDR1 is SGHRS, CDR2 YFSETQ, per germline. The CDR3 consists of 15 residues. DNA of the CDR3: TGCGCCAGCAGCTCCCCCGGGCAGGATCCTTATGGCTACACCTTC. It translates to CASSSPGQDPYGYTF.

As regards this clonotype: A clone one base away is much larger, so this may be a read error. This chain links TRBV7-2 with TRBJ1-1; D gene ambiguous. CDR1 SGHTA and CDR2 FQGNSA come from the germline V gene. The CDR3 covers 16 residues. Trimming cost V 3 bases and J 1 base, with 15 bases left between them. This CDR3 is CASSFWGRRGNTEAFF. The CDR3 DNA sequence: TGTGCCAGCAGCTTCTGGGGAAGAAGAGGGAACACTGAAGCTTTCTTT.

The CDR3 sequence: CASSTPTGGNEKLFF. In DNA, the CDR3 is TGTGCCAGCAGTACACCTACAGGGGGTAATGAAAAACTGTTTTTT. The genes are TRBV6-1 and TRBJ1-4; 8 bases are a match to TRBD1. Germline CDR1 and CDR2: MNHNS and SASEGT. The CDR3 has 15 amino acids. V shed 5 bases, J shed 4 bases, and the junction held 6 bases outside the gene matches.

This clonotype has at least ten counts. This rearrangement joins TRBV7-2 to TRBJ2-1, with D perhaps TRBD2 (5 bases). V gave up 1 base and J gave up 3 bases, with 13 bases separating them. Germline CDR1 and CDR2: SGHTA and FQGNSA. The CDR3 spans 16 residues. The CDR3 loop is CASSLVYGVRYNEQFF. The CDR3 DNA reads TGTGCCAGCAGCTTAGTGTACGGGGTTCGCTACAATGAGCAGTTCTTC. Complete variable domain (other parts from reference TRBV7-2 and TRBJ2-1): GAGVSQSPSNKVTEKGKDVELRCDPISGHTALYWYRQSLGQGLEFLIYFQGNSAPDKSGLPSDRFSAERTGGSVSTLTIQRTQQEDSAVYLCASSLVYGVRYNEQFFGPGTRLTVL.

This clonotype was seen repeatedly, ten times or more. The chain uses TRBV7-2 and TRBJ2-7; unclear D gene. In germline, CDR1 is SGHTA, CDR2 FQGNSA. CDR3 length: 11 residues. Trimming shortened V by 5 bases and J by 7 bases, and 9 bases separated the two germline ends. The DNA for the CDR3 is TGTGCCAGCAGCCCGACGTTGGAGCAGTACTTC. This codes for CASSPTLEQYF. The full variable domain, with the rest looked up from reference TRBV7-2 and TRBJ2-7, is GAGVSQSPSNKVTEKGKDVELRCDPISGHTALYWYRQSLGQGLEFLIYFQGNSAPDKSGLPSDRFSAERTGGSVSTLTIQRTQQEDSAVYLCASSPTLEQYFGPGTRLTVT.

This clonotype was seen at least ten times. This sequence joins TRBV4-1 and TRBJ2-5; 7 nucleotides line up with TRBD1. The CDR3 totals 14 residues. The germline gives CDR1 MGHRA, CDR2 YSYEKL. With 1 base clipped from V and 5 bases from J, the junction kept 4 bases outside the gene matches. DNA for the CDR3: TGCGCCAGCAGCCAAGTTAGGGGGCTGGAGACCCAGTACTTC. Translating gives CASSQVRGLETQYF.

A note on this clonotype: A much larger clone sits a single nucleotide away, making a read error possible. This chain links TRBV20-1 with TRBJ2-7; 9 bases line up with TRBD1. The CDR3 runs to 13 residues. In germline, CDR1 is DFQATT, CDR2 SNEGSKA (reference sequence). Here the CDR3 DNA reads TGCAGGGCTAACGACAGGGGGGAATACGAGCAGTACTTC. Its protein is CRANDRGEYEQYF.

The chain links TRBV5-4 to TRBJ1-4; D perhaps matches TRBD1 (5 bases). CDR1 and CDR2 from the germline V gene are SGHNT and YYREEE (reference sequence). Trimming pared 4 bases from V and 1 base from J, leaving 14 bases between. The CDR3 runs to 16 residues. The CDR3, as DNA: TGTGCCAGCAGCCGTAAGACAGATAGAACTAATGAAAAACTGTTTTTT. It encodes CASSRKTDRTNEKLFF.

This chain joins TRBV9 and TRBJ1-4; TRBD1 is a possible D gene (6 bases). Germline V CDR1 and CDR2: SGDLS, YYNGEE. Trimming took off 3 bases at V and 6 bases at J, with 15 bases between the two ends. The CDR3 length is 15 residues. The CDR3 region has the DNA TGTGCCAGCAGCGCTACAGGGAGAGGCCATGAAAAACTGTTTTTT. Translating it yields CASSATGRGHEKLFF.

This rearrangement joins TRBV19 to TRBJ1-1; 7 bases fit TRBD1. The germline gives CDR1 LNHDA, CDR2 SQIVND (reference sequence). The junction had 6 bases not matched to a gene; V was cut back by 7 bases and J by 1 base. The CDR3 contains 14 residues. In DNA, the CDR3 is TGTGCCAGTAAACACAGGGGAGAGAACACTGAAGCTTTCTTT. It translates to CASKHRGENTEAFF.

The table lists this clonotype with a few counts. The V call is TRBV27, the J call TRBJ2-3; 7 bases fit TRBD2. Germline V CDR1 and CDR2: MNHEY, SMNVEV (reference sequence). The CDR3 totals 16 residues. With 0 bases clipped from V and 3 bases from J, the junction kept 6 bases outside the gene matches. CDR3 amino acids: CASSLSRGSGTDTQYF. The CDR3 bases are TGTGCCAGCAGTTTATCGCGCGGGAGTGGGACAGATACGCAGTATTTT.

This clonotype was seen ten or more times. V is TRBV28 and J is TRBJ2-4, with 7 bases identical to TRBD1. V shed 7 bases, J shed 4 bases, and the junction held 7 bases outside the gene matches. The CDR3 has 14 residues. Germline V gene data show CDR1 as MDHEN and CDR2 as SYDVKM. The CDR3 region has the DNA TGTGCCAGCACGATACGGGACAGAAAAAACATTCAGTACTTC. Translated, it gives CASTIRDRKNIQYF.